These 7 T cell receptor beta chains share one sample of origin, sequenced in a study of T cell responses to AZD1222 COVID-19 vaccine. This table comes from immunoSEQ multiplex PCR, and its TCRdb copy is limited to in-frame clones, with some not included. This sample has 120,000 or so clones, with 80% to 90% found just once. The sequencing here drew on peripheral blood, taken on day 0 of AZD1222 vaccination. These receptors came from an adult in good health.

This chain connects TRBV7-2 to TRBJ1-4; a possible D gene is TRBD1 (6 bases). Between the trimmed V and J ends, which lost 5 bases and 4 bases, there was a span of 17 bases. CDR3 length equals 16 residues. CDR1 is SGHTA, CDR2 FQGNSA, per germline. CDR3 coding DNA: TGTGCCAGCAGCGCCTCATCCAGGGGTGGTAATGAAAAACTGTTTTTT. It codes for CASSASSRGGNEKLFF.

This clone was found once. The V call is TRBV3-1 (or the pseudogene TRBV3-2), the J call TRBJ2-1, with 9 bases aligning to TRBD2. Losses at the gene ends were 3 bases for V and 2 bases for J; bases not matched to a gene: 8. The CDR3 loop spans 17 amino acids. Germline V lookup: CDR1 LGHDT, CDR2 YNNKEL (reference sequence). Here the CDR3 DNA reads TGTGCCAGCAGCCATCTATTAGCGGGGGCGACCTACAATGAGCAGTTCTTC. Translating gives CASSHLLAGATYNEQFF.

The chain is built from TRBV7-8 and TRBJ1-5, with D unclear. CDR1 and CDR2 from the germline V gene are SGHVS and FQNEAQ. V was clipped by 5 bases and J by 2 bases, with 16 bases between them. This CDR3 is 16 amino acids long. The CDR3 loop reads CASSTYRRGGNQPQHF. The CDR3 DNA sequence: TGTGCCAGCAGCACCTACCGCAGAGGCGGCAATCAGCCCCAGCATTTT.

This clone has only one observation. The CDR3 DNA reads TGTGCCAGCCCGAGGGGCGGGAGGGCCAGGTCAGATACGCAGTATTTT. Translated, it gives CASPRGGRARSDTQYF. The chain couples TRBV28 to TRBJ2-3; 9 bases are shared with TRBD2. The CDR3 loop spans 16 amino acids. The germline gives CDR1 MDHEN, CDR2 SYDVKM. The J segment lost 4 bases and the V segment lost 8 bases, leaving 13 bases of the junction unmatched.

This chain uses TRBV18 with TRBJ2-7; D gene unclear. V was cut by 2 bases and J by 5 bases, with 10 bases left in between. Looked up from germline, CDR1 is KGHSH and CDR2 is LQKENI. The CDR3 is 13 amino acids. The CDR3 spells CASSPVFPNEQYF. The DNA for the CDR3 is TGTGCCAGCTCACCAGTCTTCCCCAACGAGCAGTACTTC.

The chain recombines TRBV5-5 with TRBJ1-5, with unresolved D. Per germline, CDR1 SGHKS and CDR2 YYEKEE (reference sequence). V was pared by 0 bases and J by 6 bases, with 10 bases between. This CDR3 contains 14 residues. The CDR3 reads CASSLAPKGQPQHF. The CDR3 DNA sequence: TGTGCCAGCAGCTTGGCCCCGAAAGGTCAGCCCCAGCATTTT.

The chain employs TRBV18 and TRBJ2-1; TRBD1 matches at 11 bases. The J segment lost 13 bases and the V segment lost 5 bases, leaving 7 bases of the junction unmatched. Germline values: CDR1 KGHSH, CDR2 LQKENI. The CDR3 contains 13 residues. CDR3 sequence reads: CASSSGTGGNQFF. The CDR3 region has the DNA TGTGCCAGCTCATCGGGGACAGGGGGAAATCAGTTCTTC.